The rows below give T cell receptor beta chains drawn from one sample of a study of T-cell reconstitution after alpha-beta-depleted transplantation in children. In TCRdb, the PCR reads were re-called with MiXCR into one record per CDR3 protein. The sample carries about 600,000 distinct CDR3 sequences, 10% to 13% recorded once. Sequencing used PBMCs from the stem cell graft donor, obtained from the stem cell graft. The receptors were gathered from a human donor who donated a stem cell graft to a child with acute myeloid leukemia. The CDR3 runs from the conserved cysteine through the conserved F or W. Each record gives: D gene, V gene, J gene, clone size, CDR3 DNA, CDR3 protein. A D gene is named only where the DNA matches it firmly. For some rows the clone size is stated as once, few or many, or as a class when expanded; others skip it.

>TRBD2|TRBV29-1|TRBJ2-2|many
TGCTCGGGACTAGCGGGAGACCCCACCGGGGAGCTGTTTTTT
CSGLAGDPTGELFF
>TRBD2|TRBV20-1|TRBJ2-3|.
TGCAGTGCTCGTACTAGCGGGAGGGCCCCGGATACGCAGTATTTT
CSARTSGRAPDTQYF
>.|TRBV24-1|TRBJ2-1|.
TGTGCCACCAGTGATCGGGACTTCTCCTACAATGAGCAGTTCTTC
CATSDRDFSYNEQFF
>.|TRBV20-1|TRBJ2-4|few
TGCAGTGCGGTGGAGTCCCTAGCCAAAAACATTCAGTACTTC
CSAVESLAKNIQYF
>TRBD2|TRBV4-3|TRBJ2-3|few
TGCGCCAGCAGCCAAGAGGGACTAGCGGGAGGAAATACGCAGTATTTT
CASSQEGLAGGNTQYF
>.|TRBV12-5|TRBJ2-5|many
TGTGCTAGTGGTTTTAGTGGGATGGGGGGAGAGACCCAGTACTTC
CASGFSGMGGETQYF
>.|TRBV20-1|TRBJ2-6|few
TGCAGTGCTCGCAGTTGGTCTGGGGCCAACGTCCTGACTTTC
CSARSWSGANVLTF
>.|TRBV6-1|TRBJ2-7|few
TGTGCCAGCAGCGAACCCACGGGGGGCGCCGAGCAGTACTTC
CASSEPTGGAEQYF
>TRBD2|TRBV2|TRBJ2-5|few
TGTGCCAGCCTTAGCGGGAGGCAAGAGACCCAGTACTTC
CASLSGRQETQYF
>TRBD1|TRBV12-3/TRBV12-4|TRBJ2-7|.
TGTGCCAGCAGTGCCGGGACAGGGGAAAGAGAGCAGTACTTC
CASSAGTGEREQYF
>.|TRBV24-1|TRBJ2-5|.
TGTGCCACCAGTGATCCCCAGACCCAGTACTTC
CATSDPQTQYF
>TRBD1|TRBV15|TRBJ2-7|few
TGTGCCACCAGCCATCGGACAGGGGGATCCTACGAGCAGTACTTC
CATSHRTGGSYEQYF
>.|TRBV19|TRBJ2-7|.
TGTGCCAGAAATCCTCACAGGGACCTCTACGAGCAGTACTTC
CARNPHRDLYEQYF
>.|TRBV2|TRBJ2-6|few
TGTGCCAGCAGTGAGGAATACTCTGGGGCCAACGTCCTGACTTTC
CASSEEYSGANVLTF
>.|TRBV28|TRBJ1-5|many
TGTGCCAGCTTTACAGGTTATAGCAATCAGCCCCAGCATTTT
CASFTGYSNQPQHF
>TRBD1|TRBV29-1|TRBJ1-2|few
TGCAGCGTTGTCGTCCCGGGACAGGGATTCTATGGCTACACCTTC
CSVVVPGQGFYGYTF
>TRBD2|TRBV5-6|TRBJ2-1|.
TGTGCCAGCACTAATAGCGGGAGTGGTGAGCAGTTCTTC
CASTNSGSGEQFF
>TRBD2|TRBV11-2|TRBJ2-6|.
TGTGCCAGCAGCTCCGTTCTAGCGGGAGGGTGGAGTGGGGCCAACGTCCTGACTTTC
CASSSVLAGGWSGANVLTF
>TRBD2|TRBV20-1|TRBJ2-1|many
TGCAGTGCTAGTTCCCTGGGGGGACTAGCGGGGAATGAGCAGTTCTTC
CSASSLGGLAGNEQFF
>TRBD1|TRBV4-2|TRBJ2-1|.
TGTGCCAGCAGCCAGTTGACAGGGTACAATGAGCAGTTCTTC
CASSQLTGYNEQFF
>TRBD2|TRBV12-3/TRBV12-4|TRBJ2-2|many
TGTGCCAGCAGGCTAGCGGGAGGGGTTTCCGGGGAGCTGTTTTTT
CASRLAGGVSGELFF
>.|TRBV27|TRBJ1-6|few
TGTGCCAGCAGTTTACCCAGGGGTAATTCACCCCTCCACTTT
CASSLPRGNSPLHF
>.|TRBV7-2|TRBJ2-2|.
TGTGCCAGCACCCCCCGGTCCCCGGGCACCGGGGAGCTGTTTTTT
CASTPRSPGTGELFF
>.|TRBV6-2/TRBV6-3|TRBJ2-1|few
TGTGCCAGCAGTTCAATAGTGGGAGGAGGGAATGAGCAGTTCTTC
CASSSIVGGGNEQFF
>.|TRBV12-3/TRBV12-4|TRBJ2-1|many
TGTGCCAGCAGTTTAATGTCACACAATGAGCAGTTCTTC
CASSLMSHNEQFF
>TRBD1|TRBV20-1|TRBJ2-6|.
TGCAGTGCTAGTCAATACAGGGGGAACTTTCCTGGGGCCAACGTCCTGACTTTC
CSASQYRGNFPGANVLTF
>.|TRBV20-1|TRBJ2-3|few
TGCAGTGCTAGAGATGGGCGGGGCTCCACAGATACGCAGTATTTT
CSARDGRGSTDTQYF
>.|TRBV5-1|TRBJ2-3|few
TGCGCCAGCAGCCCCTCCGGAGTGCCAGATACGCAGTATTTT
CASSPSGVPDTQYF
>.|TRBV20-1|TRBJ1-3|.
TGCAGTGCCTTCCGGGGAGGGGGTGGAAACACCATATATTTT
CSAFRGGGGNTIYF
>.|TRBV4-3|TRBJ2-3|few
TGCGCCAGCAGCCAGGAATCACACGGTTTTGGCACAGATACGCAGTATTTT
CASSQESHGFGTDTQYF
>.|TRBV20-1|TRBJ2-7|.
TGCAGTCCAAGAGGAGGGGCCGGAGAGAGAACGGGCGAGCAGTACTTC
CSPRGGAGERTGEQYF
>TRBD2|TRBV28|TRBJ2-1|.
TGTGCCAGCAGTTCTCCGGGACTAGCGGGAGTCCCCTACAATGAGCAGTTCTTC
CASSSPGLAGVPYNEQFF
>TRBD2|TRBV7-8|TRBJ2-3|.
TGTGCCAGCAGCACCCGGACTAGCGGGGGACCAGATACGCAGTATTTT
CASSTRTSGGPDTQYF
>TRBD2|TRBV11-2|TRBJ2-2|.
TGTGCCAGCAGCTTCGGGACTAGCGGGAAGATGAACACCGGGGAGCTGTTTTTT
CASSFGTSGKMNTGELFF
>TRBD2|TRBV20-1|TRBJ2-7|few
TGCAGTGCTAGAGGGGCTAGCGGGAGGAAGTACGAGCAGTACTTC
CSARGASGRKYEQYF
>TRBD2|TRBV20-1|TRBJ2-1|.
TGCAGTGCTAGAGACCCCTCCCTGGCTAGCGGGAGGGCCTACAATGAGCAGTTCTTC
CSARDPSLASGRAYNEQFF